Each of the 5 T cell receptor beta chains below was sequenced from the same sample in a study of T cell clonotyping in hematopoietic cell transplantation. Assay used: immunoSEQ multiplex PCR; TCRdb lists only in-frame clones, some missing. The table lists several thousand clones, roughly 89% of them singletons. The starting material was peripheral blood mononuclear cells, obtained 100 days after allogeneic stem cell transplant. These receptors were collected from a female patient between 40 and 50 years old who had an allogeneic stem cell transplant from a related donor, so the T cells may come from the graft donor. Some clones in this sample may be carry-over from other donors' samples.

This clone was recorded a few times. The V and J genes are TRBV19 and TRBJ1-2, with 9 bases aligning to TRBD1. Germline-derived CDR1 and CDR2 are LNHDA and SQIVND (reference sequence). V dropped 8 bases and J dropped 7; count of bases not matched to a gene: 14. The CDR3 has 15 amino acids. The CDR3 coding sequence is TGTGCCAGTTCCGGGCTGGGGGACAGGGTCGCTGGCTACACCTTC. This gives the protein CASSGLGDRVAGYTF. The full variable domain, with the rest looked up from reference TRBV19 and TRBJ1-2, is DGGITQSPKYLFRKEGQNVTLSCEQNLNHDAMYWYRQDPGQGLRLIYYSQIVNDFQKGDIAEGYSVSREKKESFPLTVTSAQKNPTAFYLCASSGLGDRVAGYTFGSGTRLTVV.

CDR3 bases: TGTGCCAGCAGTTACAGAGGAAGGGGAGAAGCTTTCTTT. Protein: CASSYRGRGEAFF. The chain has TRBV6-5 and TRBJ1-1, with D possibly being TRBD1 (5 bases). With 2 bases removed from V and 8 bases from J, the gap between germline ends came to 12 bases. Per germline, CDR1 MNHEY and CDR2 SVGAGI. This CDR3 is built from 13 residues.

V usage is TRBV6-4 and J usage is TRBJ2-1; 9 bases are shared with TRBD2. The V gene's germline CDR1 is MRHNA and CDR2 SNTAGT. J was trimmed by 1 base and V by 4 bases; bases with no gene match: 5. The CDR3 sequence is 16 residues long. CDR3 nucleotide sequence: TGTGCCAGCAGTGCAAGACTAGCGGATTCCTACAATGAGCAGTTCTTC. This codes for CASSARLADSYNEQFF.

The rearrangement links TRBV15 to TRBJ1-3; no clear D. Between the trimmed V and J ends, which lost 2 bases and 6 bases, there was a span of 8 bases. CDR1 is LNHNV, CDR2 YYDKDF, per germline (reference sequence). There are 13 residues in the CDR3. In nucleotides, the CDR3 is TGTGCCACCAGCAGACTACCCTCAAACACCATATATTTT. This codes for CATSRLPSNTIYF.

Comments on this clone: A read error may account for a junction end that differs from germline. The gene calls are TRBV27 and TRBJ2-3; D could derive from TRBD1 or TRBD2 (6 bases each). The CDR3 totals 15 residues. CDR1 and CDR2 from the germline V gene are MNHEY and SMNVEV (reference sequence). The CDR3 DNA reads TGTGCCAGCAGTTTATACCCCCCGACCGTCTTAGGGGGGTACTTT. Translated: CASSLYPPTVLGGYF.